The subject of this entry is one T cell receptor (beta chain). This CDR3 is 13 amino acids long. CDR1 KGHSH and CDR2 LQKENI come from the germline V gene. V lost 3 bases, J lost 9 bases, and 15 bases lay in between. This specimen belongs to a study of blood T cell repertoires in COVID-19. Study-wide background: Sites in the United States, Italy and Spain provided acute and convalescent COVID-19 samples. The analysed material was cDNA or gDNA that came from T cells, B-cell-depleted T cells, or PBMCs.

How the authors handled the data: Amplified reference gene primers provided the basis for estimating nucleated cell counts. Clones were sequenced by immunoSEQ multiplex PCR, and TCRdb holds only the in-frame ones, with some missing. D and trimming come from the DNA, and the V and J calls and clone size come from that table. The table has 130,000 to 150,000 clones, around 78% seen once. The sample comprised peripheral blood. The sequence was obtained from a woman aged 60-75 years with acute or convalescent COVID-19. V and J are TRBV18 and TRBJ2-7; D possibly corresponds to TRBD2 (6 bases). CDR3 amino acids: CASSPTREVRQYF. Here the CDR3 DNA reads TGTGCCAGCTCACCCACAAGGGAGGTGAGGCAGTACTTC.